This T cell receptor beta chain derives from a study of OX40 agonist ivuxolimab in advanced cancers. Only in-frame clones appear in the TCRdb table, and some are missing; sequencing was by immunoSEQ multiplex PCR. The table includes around 69,000 clones, around 90% detected once. Sample: CD4+ or CD8+ T cells sorted from blood, taken in a trial of the OX40 agonist ivuxolimab. The source of this sequence is an adult with an advanced solid tumor such as melanoma, head and neck, liver or kidney cancer.

The CDR3: CASSIMTENTGELFF. CDR3 coding DNA: TGTGCCAGCAGCATTATGACAGAGAACACCGGGGAGCTGTTTTTT. The chain links TRBV7-6 to TRBJ2-2, with a tentative D call TRBD1 (5 bases). Trimming removed 5 bases at V and 1 base at J, with 11 bases between. Germline CDR1 and CDR2: SGHVS and FNYEAQ. This CDR3 has 15 amino acids.